This T cell receptor beta chain was found in a study of cytomegalovirus exposure and HLA in healthy donors. The study's findings and limits: Previously analyzed data showed that most TCR beta V segments were productive at a frequency of about 87% or about 30%. Cytomegalovirus association was assigned to about 150 TCR beta chains. No immune exposure information besides CMV serostatus was available.

CDR1 and CDR2 (germline): SGHNT, YYREEE (reference sequence). The J segment lost 3 bases and the V segment lost 0 bases, leaving 4 bases of the junction unmatched. This CDR3 is 15 amino acids long. Note on this clone: Its specificity is not known.

The PCR used 60 Vbeta and 13 Jbeta primers. Authors' analysis steps: An analysis performed later counted around 80 million unique TCR beta chains (roughly 11 million of them shared). Assay: immunoSEQ multiplex PCR; the TCRdb copy retains only in-frame clones and omits some. V and J calls and clone size are those listed in that table; D and trimming were worked out from the DNA. Of 99,000 or so clones in the sample, nearly 15% are singletons; the top ten hold around 0.86%. Sample: PBMCs. V and J are TRBV5-4 and TRBJ2-7, with 9 bases aligning to TRBD1. The sequence derives from a female donor in good health and CMV-seronegative. The CDR3 is CASSLGGQGNYEQYF. CDR3 DNA sequence: TGTGCCAGCAGCTTGGGTGGACAGGGGAACTACGAGCAGTACTTC.